This T cell receptor (beta chain) was recovered during a study of blood T cell repertoires in COVID-19. Study-level background: Samples taken during acute and convalescent COVID-19 were collected in the United States, Italy and Spain.

Sequencing was performed with immunoSEQ multiplex PCR; in TCRdb, only in-frame clones are kept and a portion is missing. The sample yields a few hundred thousand clones, roughly 89% seen once. Germline V gene sequence: CDR1 LNHDA, CDR2 SQIVND (reference sequence). The length of the CDR3 is 14 residues. V lost 6 bases and J lost 7; bases outside the gene matches: 7. The gene calls are TRBV19 and TRBJ2-2, with TRBD1 matching over 8 bases. This sequence was found in a woman in her thirties or forties who had recovered from COVID-19. The specimen was peripheral blood. The CDR3 DNA follows: TGTGCCAGTAGGCCGGGACAGGAAATCGGGGAGCTGTTTTTT. This encodes CASRPGQEIGELFF.